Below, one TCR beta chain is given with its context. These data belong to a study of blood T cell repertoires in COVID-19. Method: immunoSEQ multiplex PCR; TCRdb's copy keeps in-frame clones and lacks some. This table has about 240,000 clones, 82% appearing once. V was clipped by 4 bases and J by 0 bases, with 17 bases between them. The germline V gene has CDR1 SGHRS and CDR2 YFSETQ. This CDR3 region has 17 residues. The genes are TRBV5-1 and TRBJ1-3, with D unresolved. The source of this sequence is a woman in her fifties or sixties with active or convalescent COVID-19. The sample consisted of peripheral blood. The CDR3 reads CASSLGSAGSSGNTIYF. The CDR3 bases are TGCGCCAGCAGCCTTGGCTCTGCGGGGAGCTCTGGAAACACCATATATTTT.